One sample yielded the 11 T cell receptor beta chains listed below, sequenced in a study of blood T cells in healthy people across ages. With a J-beta primer mix and a sample-barcoded 5' primer, a second PCR ran about 7 to 12 cycles. From the 5' RACE reads, TCRdb called clonotypes with MiXCR, one entry per CDR3 protein. The table shows about 640,000 distinct CDR3 sequences, with 58% occurring only once. The sequenced sample consisted of blood. The receptors here all came from a man between 60 and 75 years old in good health.

CDR3 loop: CASSSGGSAKNIQYF. The CDR3 DNA reads TGTGCCAGCAGTTCTGGAGGCTCGGCCAAAAACATTCAGTACTTC. The chain is built from TRBV6-2 or TRBV6-3 and TRBJ2-4, with D possibly matching TRBD2 (5 bases). This CDR3 is 15 amino acids long. From germline, CDR1 is MNHEY and CDR2 SVGEGT. V was cut by 4 bases and J by 1 base, with 11 bases left in between.

The chain employs TRBV7-9 and TRBJ1-2; 9 nucleotides agree with TRBD1. This CDR3 region has 14 residues. Germline V CDR1 and CDR2: SEHNR, FQNEAQ (reference sequence). J gave up 7 bases and V 5 bases, and 8 bases lay outside the gene matches. The CDR3 nucleotides are TGTGCCAGCAGCCCCCGCGGGACAGGGTTTGGCTACACCTTC. Protein product: CASSPRGTGFGYTF.

This clonotype is a singleton in its sample. The V and J genes are TRBV27 and TRBJ2-3; 8 nucleotides align to TRBD1. There are 14 residues in the CDR3. Germline values: CDR1 MNHEY, CDR2 SMNVEV (reference sequence). V lost 5 bases to trimming and J lost 4 bases; unmatched junction nucleotides: 5. CDR3 in DNA: TGTGCCAGCAGTATACGGACAGGGCCAGATACGCAGTATTTT. Translation gives CASSIRTGPDTQYF.

A note on this clonotype: Compared with germline, one end of the junction differs, possibly owing to a read error. This sequence joins TRBV7-8 and TRBJ1-4; maybe TRBD1 (5 bases). CDR1 and CDR2 (germline): SGHVS, FQNEAQ. This CDR3 comprises 15 residues. CDR3 coding DNA: TGTGCCAGCAGCTTAAGAGACAGACCTAATGAAAAGCTGTTTTTT. This encodes CASSLRDRPNEKLFF.

This chain uses TRBV5-1 with TRBJ2-4; a possible D gene is TRBD1 (5 bases). The end of the DNA is better explained by TRBJ2-7, so the J call may be wrong. The germline V gene has CDR1 SGHRS and CDR2 YFSETQ. The CDR3 totals 16 residues. The CDR3 is CASSPLTAGISYEQYF. DNA of the CDR3: TGCGCCAGCAGCCCTCTAACTGCAGGGATCTCCTACGAGCAGTACTTC.

The chain has TRBV20-1 and TRBJ1-5; D perhaps matches TRBD1 (5 bases). The CDR3 contains 14 residues. In germline, CDR1 is DFQATT, CDR2 SNEGSKA (reference sequence). The V gene lost 6 bases and the J gene lost 6 bases, with 18 bases spanning the gap. As DNA, the CDR3 is TGCAGTGCCCCCGAACTGATCGGGGGTCAGCCCCAGCATTTT. Its translation is CSAPELIGGQPQHF.

This clonotype occurred a few times. J is TRBJ2-1 and V is TRBV20-1; 8 nucleotides align to TRBD2. With V trimmed by 0 bases and J by 6 bases, 7 bases remained unmatched. CDR3 length: 15 amino acids. Germline-derived CDR1 and CDR2 are DFQATT and SNEGSKA (reference sequence). The CDR3 reads CSARDRVGGANEQFF. The CDR3 coding sequence is TGCAGTGCTAGAGATCGGGTCGGGGGGGCCAATGAGCAGTTCTTC.

The genes are TRBV12-3 or TRBV12-4 and TRBJ1-5; D ambiguous. The CDR3 totals 15 residues. The V gene lost 5 bases and the J gene lost 1 base, with 12 bases spanning the gap. The CDR3 loop reads CASSRRPESNQPQHF. CDR3 sequence (DNA): TGTGCCAGCAGTCGACGCCCGGAAAGCAATCAGCCCCAGCATTTT.

This clonotype turned up a few times. CDR3 bases: TGTGCCATCAGTGAGTCAGGGAATTCCTACGAGCAGTACTTC. Translated: CAISESGNSYEQYF. The rearrangement uses TRBV10-3 and TRBJ2-7; D unresolved. V was clipped by 0 bases and J by 1 base, with 7 bases between them. The CDR3 covers 14 residues. The germline V gene encodes CDR1 ENHRY and CDR2 SYGVKD.

There are a few counts of this clonotype. The chain combines TRBV20-1 with TRBJ2-6; possibly TRBD1 or TRBD2 for D (5 bases each). V was cut by 1 base and J by 2 bases, with 15 bases left in between. The CDR3 extends over 17 amino acids. CDR1 is DFQATT, CDR2 SNEGSKA, per germline (reference sequence). The CDR3 region is CSARGERGLTGANVLTF. The CDR3 DNA sequence: TGCAGTGCTAGAGGGGAGAGGGGTCTTACTGGGGCCAACGTCCTGACTTTC.

The rearrangement links TRBV6-1 to TRBJ1-6; TRBD1 matches at 7 bases. Germline CDR1 MNHNS, CDR2 SASEGT. With 1 base clipped from V and 10 bases from J, the junction kept 7 bases outside the gene matches. CDR3 length: 15 residues. CDR3: CASSEGQGIESPLHF. DNA of the CDR3: TGTGCCAGCAGTGAAGGACAGGGCATAGAATCACCCCTCCACTTT.